The 19 T cell receptor beta chains reported below all come from one sample, sequenced in a study of T cell repertoires in ileal Crohn's disease. Profiled with immunoSEQ multiplex PCR; TCRdb holds only in-frame clones, not every one. The repertoire holds nearly 11,000 clones, with around 77% as singletons. Described time point: neoterminal ileum biopsy at postoperative endoscopy, about 6 months after surgery. Sample: ileal tissue. These receptor sequences come from an adult with Crohn's disease.

This rearrangement joins TRBV2 to TRBJ2-7; D is unresolved. V was cut by 8 bases and J by 1 base, with 6 bases left in between. Germline V gene lookup returns CDR1 SNHLY and CDR2 FYNNEI. The CDR3 is made up of 11 amino acids. In DNA, the CDR3 is TGTGCCAGCGGCATTTCCTACGAGCAGTACTTC. Its protein is CASGISYEQYF.

The chain links TRBV10-3 to TRBJ2-7; TRBD2 might be the D (6 bases). Trimming removed 10 bases from V and 6 bases from J, with 28 bases in between. CDR3 size: 16 residues. The germline V gene encodes CDR1 ENHRY and CDR2 SYGVKD. CDR3 in amino acids: CATHPTAGPRVSEQYF. DNA for the CDR3: TGTGCCACTCACCCCACTGCGGGACCGCGAGTATCCGAGCAGTACTTC.

The rearrangement uses TRBV5-4 and TRBJ2-1, with 10 nucleotides matching TRBD2. There are 14 residues in the CDR3. The junction had 6 bases not matched to a gene; V was cut back by 4 bases and J by 8 bases. Germline CDR1 SGHNT, CDR2 YYREEE (reference sequence). This CDR3 is CASSPSGSHDEQFF. The DNA of the CDR3 is TGTGCCAGCAGCCCTAGCGGGAGCCACGATGAGCAGTTCTTC.

This chain links TRBV19 with TRBJ2-5, with 8 positions matching TRBD2. Germline values: CDR1 LNHDA, CDR2 SQIVND (reference sequence). Trimming removed 11 bases from V and 3 bases from J; junction bases left unmatched: 5. The CDR3 is 12 amino acids. Here the CDR3 DNA reads TGTGCCGCGGGGGGTTCAAAAGAGACCCAGTACTTC. This sequence encodes CAAGGSKETQYF. The full variable domain, completed using reference TRBV19 and TRBJ2-5, is DGGITQSPKYLFRKEGQNVTLSCEQNLNHDAMYWYRQDPGQGLRLIYYSQIVNDFQKGDIAEGYSVSREKKESFPLTVTSAQKNPTAFYLCAAGGSKETQYFGPGTRLLVL.

This chain uses TRBV10-3 with TRBJ2-3, with 14 nucleotides matching TRBD2. J lost 4 bases, V lost 4 bases, and 10 bases had no gene match. Germline loops: CDR1 ENHRY, CDR2 SYGVKD. The CDR3 spans 18 residues. The CDR3 nucleotides are TGTGCCATCAGTGGCGCCCCGGGACTAGCGGGAGCCGCAGATACGCAGTATTTT. This encodes CAISGAPGLAGAADTQYF.

The gene calls are TRBV5-6 and TRBJ2-1; the D gene is possibly TRBD2 (6 bases). CDR3 length: 14 residues. Germline V CDR1 and CDR2: SGHDT, YYEEEE. With 2 bases removed from V and 3 bases from J, the gap between germline ends came to 9 bases. The CDR3 nucleotides read TGTGCCAGCAGCTTTCGGGGGTTCTACAATGAGCAGTTCTTC. Its translation is CASSFRGFYNEQFF. The full variable domain, its missing parts supplied by reference TRBV5-6 and TRBJ2-1, is DAGVTQSPTHLIKTRGQQVTLRCSPKSGHDTVSWYQQALGQGPQFIFQYYEEEERQRGNFPDRFSGHQFPNYSSELNVNALLLGDSALYLCASSFRGFYNEQFFGPGTRLTVL.

The chain employs TRBV9 and TRBJ1-5; tentative D call: TRBD1 (5 bases). Trimming cost V 0 bases and J 6 bases, with 10 bases left between them. Per the germline V gene, CDR1 is SGDLS and CDR2 is YYNGEE. CDR3 length: 14 amino acids. The CDR3 bases are TGTGCCAGCAGCGTAGGACAGTGGGGTCAGCCCCAGCATTTT. Amino acids: CASSVGQWGQPQHF.

The chain combines TRBV6-4 with TRBJ2-3; D perhaps matches TRBD1 (5 bases). CDR3 length: 13 amino acids. V was shortened by 3 bases and J by 6 bases, with 10 bases between the two germline ends. The V gene's germline CDR1 is MRHNA and CDR2 SNTAGT. The CDR3 bases are TGTGCCAGCAGTGAACAGGAAGAGGATACGCAGTATTTT. Translating it yields CASSEQEEDTQYF.

CDR3 sequence reads: CASSFGQEFWTQYF. CDR3 DNA sequence: TGTGCCAGCAGCTTTGGTCAGGAATTTTGGACCCAGTACTTC. The V gene is TRBV5-4, the J gene TRBJ2-5; D unresolved. There are 14 residues in the CDR3. The V gene's germline CDR1 is SGHNT and CDR2 YYREEE (reference sequence). V dropped 2 bases and J dropped 7 bases, with 15 bases sitting between them.

The rearrangement joins TRBV11-1 to TRBJ2-7; 7 nucleotides align to TRBD1. After removal of 6 bases from V and 2 bases from J, the junction contained 4 bases not matched to a gene. This CDR3 has 13 amino acids. Germline values: CDR1 SGHAT, CDR2 FQDESV (reference sequence). The CDR3: CASRRTGTYEQYF. In nucleotides, the CDR3 is TGTGCCAGCAGACGGACAGGAACCTACGAGCAGTACTTC.

V gene TRBV19 combines with J gene TRBJ2-7; 7 bases are shared with TRBD1. Germline CDR1 LNHDA, CDR2 SQIVND (reference sequence). Germline trimming cut 4 bases from V and 0 bases from J; bases unmatched to any gene: 3. CDR3 length equals 14 residues. CDR3 amino acids: CASSRRGRSYEQYF. DNA of the CDR3: TGTGCCAGTAGTAGAAGGGGGCGCTCCTACGAGCAGTACTTC.

The rearrangement uses TRBV6-4 and TRBJ2-7; 10 nucleotides align to TRBD1. Germline V lookup: CDR1 MRHNA, CDR2 SNTAGT. This CDR3 has 13 residues. V was clipped by 6 bases and J by 5 bases; unmatched bases: 4. DNA for the CDR3: TGTGCCAGCAGCCGGGACAGGGGTGACGAGCAGTACTTC. It encodes CASSRDRGDEQYF.

This sequence joins TRBV5-1 and TRBJ2-3; 11 nucleotides line up with TRBD2. CDR1 is SGHRS, CDR2 YFSETQ, per germline. The CDR3 spans 17 residues. The J segment lost 5 bases and the V segment lost 0 bases, leaving 8 bases of the junction unmatched. This chain's CDR3 is CASSLATSGGAGDTQYF. Written as DNA, the CDR3 is TGCGCCAGCAGCTTGGCCACTAGCGGGGGCGCGGGAGATACGCAGTATTTT.

V gene TRBV7-2 combines with J gene TRBJ2-5; 8 positions match TRBD2. This CDR3 is 13 amino acids long. Germline CDR1 reads SGHTA; CDR2 reads FQGNSA. V was clipped by 3 bases and J by 5 bases; unmatched bases: 2. CDR3 protein: CASSLRLAETQYF. The CDR3, as DNA: TGTGCCAGCAGCTTGCGACTAGCGGAGACCCAGTACTTC.

This clone was observed a single time. This rearrangement joins TRBV11-3 to TRBJ2-5; 8 nucleotides match TRBD1. Germline values: CDR1 SGHNT, CDR2 YENEEA. The CDR3 is made up of 16 amino acids. V shed 3 bases and J 5 bases; nucleotides not matched to a gene: 11. The CDR3: CASSLGPTGAGETQYF. The CDR3 DNA follows: TGTGCCAGCAGCTTGGGTCCGACAGGGGCGGGGGAGACCCAGTACTTC. The variable domain in full, completed from reference TRBV11-3 and TRBJ2-5, reads EAGVVQSPRYKIIEKKQPVAFWCNPISGHNTLYWYLQNLGQGPELLIRYENEEAVDDSQLPKDRFSAERLKGVDSTLKIQPAELGDSAVYLCASSLGPTGAGETQYFGPGTRLLVL.

In DNA form, the CDR3 reads TGCGCCAGCAGCGGACAGGTCGACTATGGCTACACCTTC. Translating gives CASSGQVDYGYTF. The chain uses TRBV10-2 and TRBJ1-2, with 7 positions matching TRBD1. Germline CDR1 reads WSHSY; CDR2 reads SAAADI. This CDR3 contains 13 residues. V gave up 6 bases and J gave up 3 bases; unmatched junction bases: 4.

This clone has just a few counts. The sample contains more than one DNA sequence encoding this CDR3. This chain links TRBV30 with TRBJ2-7; 7 bases align to TRBD2. Germline CDR1 and CDR2: GTSNPN and SVGIG (reference sequence). After removal of 1 base from V and 1 base from J, the junction contained 4 bases not matched to a gene. The CDR3 is 14 amino acids. This CDR3 reads CAWSEGGSSYEQYF. The CDR3 DNA sequence: TGTGCCTGGAGTGAGGGCGGGAGTTCCTACGAGCAGTACTTC.

This clone was recorded a few times. The genes are TRBV28 and TRBJ2-7; TRBD2 aligns across 7 bases. V dropped 5 bases and J dropped 4; count of bases not matched to a gene: 17. This CDR3 spans 17 amino acids. The germline CDR1 and CDR2 sequences are MDHEN and SYDVKM. This chain's CDR3 is CASSPAGVEGWIYEQYF. CDR3 nucleotide sequence: TGTGCCAGCAGTCCGGCGGGAGTGGAAGGGTGGATTTACGAGCAGTACTTC.

The chain carries TRBV5-6 and TRBJ2-7; TRBD1 might be the D (6 bases). Trimming took 5 bases from V and 0 from J, leaving 12 bases between them. Germline CDR1 and CDR2: SGHDT and YYEEEE. The CDR3 consists of 14 residues. The DNA for the CDR3 is TGTGCCAGCAGGCCCATGGACAGCTCCTACGAGCAGTACTTC. This gives the protein CASRPMDSSYEQYF.